This is a list of T cell receptor beta chains from one sample in a study of response to subunit inactivated influenza vaccine. One entry per CDR3 protein results from TCRdb running MiXCR on the RT-PCR reads. The profile shows about 520,000 distinct CDR3 sequences, approximately 24% of them singletons. Sequencing used CD4+ T cells sorted from PBMCs, obtained more than 4 days after vaccination. Receptor source: a middle-aged man who received an inactivated influenza vaccine. Each CDR3 is given with its conserved first and last residue. D genes are given only for firm matches. Clone size is stated in some rows and not others, as once, few, many or a class when expanded.

cdr3_nt cdr3_aa d_call v_call clone_size j_call cdr3_length
TGTGCCAGCAGTTACTCAAGCGGGAGAGGCACAGATACGCAGTATTTT CASSYSSGRGTDTQYF TRBD2 TRBV6-5 few TRBJ2-3 16
TGTGCCAGCTCACCAGTAGGAGGGTCACACTACGAGCAGTACTTC CASSPVGGSHYEQYF - TRBV18 - TRBJ2-7 15
TGCGCCAGCAGAGATGGGACAGGGGGCCCCCACGAGCAGTACTTC CASRDGTGGPHEQYF TRBD1 TRBV5-1 few TRBJ2-7 15
TGTGCCAGCAGCCAAGACCGGGGGACCTTCACAGATACGCAGTATTTT CASSQDRGTFTDTQYF - TRBV3-1 once TRBJ2-3 16
TGTGCCATCAGTGACTCGAGACAGGCTTATAACACAGATACGCAGTATTTT CAISDSRQAYNTDTQYF - TRBV10-3 - TRBJ2-3 17
TGTGCCAGCAGCCATAGCGGGAGCGGCACAGATACGCAGTATTTT CASSHSGSGTDTQYF TRBD2 TRBV7-2 - TRBJ2-3 15
TGTGCCAGCAGTCCCCCCTGGTGGCTAGCGGGGAACAATGAGCAGTTCTTC CASSPPWWLAGNNEQFF TRBD2 TRBV27 - TRBJ2-1 17
TGTGCCAGCAGCCCGGGACTAGCGGGAGGAGATACGCAGTATTTT CASSPGLAGGDTQYF TRBD2 TRBV7-2 few TRBJ2-3 15
TGCGCCAGCAGCCAAGATAGGGCTAGCGGGAGATCAAATACGCAGTATTTT CASSQDRASGRSNTQYF TRBD2 TRBV4-3 - TRBJ2-3 17
TGCAGTGCTAGAAAATCAGGGGATCCCTACGAGCAGTACTTC CSARKSGDPYEQYF - TRBV20-1 - TRBJ2-7 14
TGTGCCAGCAGTTTCGGGACAGGGAAAACTTTCTTT CASSFGTGKTFF TRBD1 TRBV6-5 - TRBJ1-1 12
TGCGCCAGCAGCGCAGGGACAGGGAGGGATGGCTACACCTTC CASSAGTGRDGYTF TRBD1 TRBV5-1 few TRBJ1-2 14
TGTGCCAGCAGTTTAAGTCAGGGAGCAAATCAGCCCCAGCATTTT CASSLSQGANQPQHF - TRBV12-3/TRBV12-4 few TRBJ1-5 15
TGTGCCATCAGTGAGCGTGGGGGGCAAGCTTTCTTT CAISERGGQAFF - TRBV10-3 few TRBJ1-1 12
TGCAGTGCTACACTAACTAAAACAGGGGGAGCCTACAATGAGCAGTTCTTC CSATLTKTGGAYNEQFF TRBD1 TRBV20-1 - TRBJ2-1 17
TGTGCCAGCAGTGGCCCCGGGGGGGACTCTTTCAATCAGCCCCAGCATTTT CASSGPGGDSFNQPQHF - TRBV25-1 - TRBJ1-5 17
TGCGCCAGCAGTGACCATCAGGCCCAAGAGACCCAGTACTTC CASSDHQAQETQYF - TRBV10-1 - TRBJ2-5 14
TGCGCCAGCAGCATGCGGACAGTTTTCTATGAGCAGTTCTTC CASSMRTVFYEQFF - TRBV5-1 - TRBJ2-1 14
TGTGCCATCAGCGCGCATACCGGGACAGTGAACACCGGGGAGCTGTTTTTT CAISAHTGTVNTGELFF TRBD1 TRBV10-3 - TRBJ2-2 17
TGTGCCAGCAGGCGCCAGGGGGCGTACAACACCGGGGAGCTGTTTTTT CASRRQGAYNTGELFF TRBD1 TRBV12-3/TRBV12-4 - TRBJ2-2 16
TGTGCCAGTAGTATTTCGGGGAGGAATCAGCCCCAGCATTTT CASSISGRNQPQHF - TRBV19 - TRBJ1-5 14
TGTGCCAGCAGATCGCCGCGGTTTTACGAGCAGTACTTC CASRSPRFYEQYF - TRBV28 few TRBJ2-7 13
TGTGCCAGCAGCTTAGACCTAGCGGGCCTTTACAATGAGCAGTTCTTC CASSLDLAGLYNEQFF TRBD2 TRBV11-2 few TRBJ2-1 16
TGTGCCATCAGCAGACCCGGCGGGGAGACCCAGTACTTC CAISRPGGETQYF - TRBV10-3 - TRBJ2-5 13
TGTGCCAGCAGTGAGAGAGGTACTAATGAAAAACTGTTTTTT CASSERGTNEKLFF - TRBV2 - TRBJ1-4 14
TGTGCCAGCAGCCCCCGGGGGCTTCGAGAGACCCAGTACTTC CASSPRGLRETQYF - TRBV13 few TRBJ2-5 14
TGTGCCAGCCATGACAGCTATGGCTACACCTTC CASHDSYGYTF - TRBV6-1 few TRBJ1-2 11
TGCAGCGTCCAAGGGACAGGGAGAGATACGCAGTATTTT CSVQGTGRDTQYF TRBD1 TRBV29-1 few TRBJ2-3 13
TGCAGTGCAAATTCGGGACTAACGGGGCCCCAGTACTTC CSANSGLTGPQYF TRBD2 TRBV20-1 - TRBJ2-5 13
TGCGCCAGCAGCCGGTTTAGGAGCGGGGAGACCCAGTACTTC CASSRFRSGETQYF - TRBV5-1 - TRBJ2-5 14
TGTGCCAGCAATATACTGGGGGGCGCGAAAGATACGCAGTATTTT CASNILGGAKDTQYF - TRBV6-2/TRBV6-3 few TRBJ2-3 15
TGCGCCAGCAGCTTGGACAGGGAAACCTACGAGCAGTACTTC CASSLDRETYEQYF - TRBV5-1 - TRBJ2-7 14
TGTGCCAGCAGCCAGGTAGCGGGGGGGCCCGATCGCACAGATACGCAGTATTTT CASSQVAGGPDRTDTQYF TRBD2 TRBV4-2 many TRBJ2-3 18
TGTGCCAGCAGCTTAAGCCGGGACGAGCAGTACTTC CASSLSRDEQYF - TRBV5-6 few TRBJ2-7 12
TGCAGCGTTTCAAAAGCGACTAGCGGGAGGGAAGAGACGCAGTACTTC CSVSKATSGREETQYF TRBD2 TRBV29-1 - TRBJ2-5 16
TGCAGTGCTAGCGATACCCGGGACTATTCCTACGAGCAGTACTTC CSASDTRDYSYEQYF TRBD2 TRBV20-1 few TRBJ2-7 15
TGTGCCATCAAAGGTGCGGGATCCTACGAGCAGTACTTC CAIKGAGSYEQYF - TRBV10-3 few TRBJ2-7 13
TGTGCCAGCAGCCCCCCAAGCGGGAACGGCTACACCTTC CASSPPSGNGYTF - TRBV3-1 few TRBJ1-2 13
TGTGCCAGCAGTGGTAGCGTAAACACCGGGGAGCTGTTTTTT CASSGSVNTGELFF - TRBV6-1 - TRBJ2-2 14
TGCAGTGCTAGAGGGGCAGGGGTTAGAGGGCAGTACTTC CSARGAGVRGQYF - TRBV20-1 - TRBJ2-7 13
TGTGCCAGCAGCTCAGCGGTAGAGCAGTTCTTC CASSSAVEQFF - TRBV7-2 many TRBJ2-1 11
TGCGCCAGCAGCCAAGCCAGGGGCAGTGCACCCCTCCACTTT CASSQARGSAPLHF - TRBV4-3 few TRBJ1-6 14
TGCAGTGCCCCTCCGGGACTAGGGGACTATGGGCAGTACTTC CSAPPGLGDYGQYF TRBD2 TRBV20-1 - TRBJ2-7 14
TGCGCCAGCAGCCAAGATAGGCCGTACACCGGGGAGCTGTTTTTT CASSQDRPYTGELFF - TRBV4-1 few TRBJ2-2 15
TGTGCCAGCAGCTTAGGGGTAGCGGGAGGGCTAGATACGCAGTATTTT CASSLGVAGGLDTQYF TRBD2 TRBV7-2 - TRBJ2-3 16
TGCAGTCGCCGGGGACTAGCGGGAGATACGCAGTATTTT CSRRGLAGDTQYF TRBD2 TRBV20-1 few TRBJ2-3 13
TGTGCCAGCTCACCACCATCTCACCAAGAGACCCAGTACTTC CASSPPSHQETQYF - TRBV18 - TRBJ2-5 14
TGTGCCAGCAGTAGGGTGGGCAATCAGCCCCAGCATTTT CASSRVGNQPQHF - TRBV12-3/TRBV12-4 few TRBJ1-5 13
TGTGCCAGCAGCTTAACGGTGGTTTCTGAAGCTTTCTTT CASSLTVVSEAFF - TRBV7-9 - TRBJ1-1 13
TGTGCCAGCAGTGCAACACAGGGGGTGCCCGGGGAGCTGTTTTTT CASSATQGVPGELFF TRBD1 TRBV6-1 - TRBJ2-2 15
TGTGCCACCAGCATCAGGGTCAATAGCAATCAGCCCCAGCATTTT CATSIRVNSNQPQHF - TRBV15 - TRBJ1-5 15
TGCAGTGCCCCCTGGACTAGCGGGAGAGTCAATGAGCAGTTCTTC CSAPWTSGRVNEQFF TRBD2 TRBV20-1 few TRBJ2-1 15
TGCGCCAGCAGCCCTGGGGACTACGGGCAGACCCAGTACTTC CASSPGDYGQTQYF TRBD2 TRBV5-1 - TRBJ2-5 14
TGTGCCAGCAGCCAAGATTCCATCACAGATACGCAGTATTTT CASSQDSITDTQYF - TRBV4-2 few TRBJ2-3 14
TGCAGTGCTAGACTAGCGGGGGGTGCCTACGAGCAGTACTTC CSARLAGGAYEQYF TRBD2 TRBV20-1 few TRBJ2-7 14
TGCGCCAGCAGCTTGGGGGGGGACTTTTATGAGCAGTTCTTC CASSLGGDFYEQFF - TRBV5-1 few TRBJ2-1 14
TGTGCCACCAGCACAGTCTACGAGCAGTACTTC CATSTVYEQYF - TRBV28 - TRBJ2-7 11
TGTGCCAGCAGCCTCGAGGCGGGAGGGCCTGGCGCAGATACGCAGTATTTT CASSLEAGGPGADTQYF TRBD2 TRBV13 - TRBJ2-3 17
TGCAGTGCTAGAGAACCGGGACTGCCAGTTGGGCAGTACTTC CSAREPGLPVGQYF - TRBV20-1 - TRBJ2-7 14